This TCR beta chain is from a study of T cells in Graves' hyperthyroidism and ophthalmopathy. This CDR3 is built from 16 residues. V gave up 4 bases and J gave up 2 bases; unmatched junction bases: 4. The investigators amplified TCR beta CDR3 regions from RNA transcripts. The HTBI primer set served for first-round RT-PCR of the TCR CDR3. TCRdb reprocessed the multiplex PCR reads with MiXCR, giving one entry per CDR3 protein. The sample lists about 270,000 distinct CDR3 sequences, around 26% occurring once. The chain has TRBV12-3 or TRBV12-4 and TRBJ2-6; 8 nucleotides align to TRBD2. The receptor was isolated from a woman aged 40 to 49 with Graves' ophthalmopathy. Specimen: blood. The CDR3, as DNA: TGTGCCAGCAGTTACAGCGGGAGAGCTGGGGCCAACGTCCTGACTTTC. Its protein is CASSYSGRAGANVLTF.